This paragraph reports one T cell receptor (beta chain). Clones were read by immunoSEQ multiplex PCR, and TCRdb kept only the in-frame ones, dropping some. The sample records tens of thousands of clones, around 93% being singletons. After removal of 5 bases from V and 5 bases from J, the junction contained 7 bases not matched to a gene. Germline CDR1 SEHNR, CDR2 FQNEAQ (reference sequence). This CDR3 has 16 residues. This entry belongs to a study of blood T cell repertoires in COVID-19. V is TRBV7-9 and J is TRBJ2-3; 13 positions agree with TRBD2. This clonotype originated in a human donor with active COVID-19. The donor label of this sample is uncertain. Sequenced: peripheral blood. The CDR3 region is CASSVTSGGALDTQYF. CDR3 nucleotide sequence: TGTGCCAGCAGCGTCACTAGCGGGGGGGCCTTAGATACGCAGTATTTT.